Here is one T cell receptor beta chain with its context. At one end, the junction sequence differs from germline, possibly due to a read error. This sample is part of a study of blood T cells in healthy people across ages. Extraction of total RNA produced a minimum of 6 micrograms from each sample. A J-beta primer mix and a sample-barcoded 5' primer were used in a second PCR of roughly 6 to 11 cycles. TCRdb ran MiXCR on the 5' RACE reads and lists one entry per CDR3 protein. Of about 1.8 million distinct CDR3 sequences in the sample, 49% were seen once. The germline CDR1 and CDR2 sequences are SSHAT and FNYEAQ (reference sequence). The CDR3 consists of 15 residues.

This receptor was taken from a woman in her 40s in good health. V and J are TRBV7-7 and TRBJ2-4; 9 positions agree with TRBD2. The tail of the sequence fits TRBJ2-5 better, so the J call may be wrong. The sequenced sample consisted of blood. The CDR3 reads CASSSLGGGAQTQYF. DNA of the CDR3: TGTGCTAGCAGCTCACTCGGCGGGGGGGCACAGACCCAGTACTTC.